This section outlines one T cell receptor (beta chain) sequence together with its context. No antigen is known for it. This specimen belongs to a study of CD8+ T cells in alopecia areata. Study at large: Scoring treated patients' severity relied on the percentage of scalp area affected. Study results and limitations: On tofacitinib, scalp and blood still held many of the expanded lesional clones. Higher clonality and more expanded CD8+ clones appeared in lesional than normal scalp.

cDNA prepared by RNA extraction and subsequent reverse transcription served as the template for sequencing. This table comes from immunoSEQ multiplex PCR, and its TCRdb copy is limited to in-frame clones, with some not included. The sample contains about 120,000 clones, 50% to 75% of which appear only once. Treatment noted: oral pan-JAK inhibitor, 5-10 mg twice daily. Sorting from PBMCs produced CD4+ and CD8+ T cells. V was pared by 6 bases and J by 11 bases, with 13 bases between. CDR1 is KGHSH and CDR2 is LQKENI in the germline V gene. The CDR3 loop spans 11 amino acids. The sequences come from CD8+ T cells sorted from blood, collected at week 4, from a patient treated with tofacitinib. This chain connects TRBV18 to TRBJ1-1; TRBD1 is a possible D gene (5 bases). This clonotype was obtained from a human donor with alopecia areata. The CDR3 coding sequence is TGTGCCAGCTCCGACAGTCTTGGGGCTTTCTTT. This codes for CASSDSLGAFF.